A single sample is the source of the 32 T cell receptor beta chains below, sequenced in a study of blood T cell repertoires in COVID-19. Profiled with immunoSEQ multiplex PCR; TCRdb holds only in-frame clones, not every one. The data hold over 100,000 clones, with more than 75% observed a single time. What was sequenced was peripheral blood. The receptors stem from a man aged 50 to 60 with acute or convalescent COVID-19.

This clone was seen a handful of times. The rearrangement links TRBV7-9 to TRBJ2-5; possibly TRBD1 for D (5 bases). There are 16 residues in the CDR3. The germline V gene has CDR1 SEHNR and CDR2 FQNEAQ (reference sequence). V lost 1 base to trimming and J lost 1 base, with 13 bases between them. The DNA for the CDR3 is TGTGCCAGCAGCTTAGGGACAAAGGTTATCCAAGAGACCCAGTACTTC. Translated: CASSLGTKVIQETQYF.

The chain recombines TRBV3-1 (or the pseudogene TRBV3-2) with TRBJ2-7, with 7 bases fitting TRBD1. Germline CDR1 reads LGHDT; CDR2 reads YNNKEL (reference sequence). V trimming: 3 bases; J trimming: 10 bases; junction bases outside the gene matches: 9. The CDR3 extends over 13 amino acids. CDR3 sequence reads: CASSHDRAGRQYF. The CDR3 nucleotides read TGTGCCAGCAGCCATGACAGGGCTGGGAGACAGTACTTC.

This chain connects TRBV27 to TRBJ1-6; 9 bases are shared with TRBD1. The CDR3 runs to 15 residues. Germline loops: CDR1 MNHEY, CDR2 SMNVEV (reference sequence). After removal of 5 bases from V and 9 bases from J, the junction contained 8 bases not matched to a gene. In DNA, the CDR3 is TGTGCCAGCAGTCTCTCCGGGACAGGGAGTTCACCCCTCCACTTT. It translates to CASSLSGTGSSPLHF.

The chain couples TRBV3-1 (or the pseudogene TRBV3-2) to TRBJ2-6, with D possibly TRBD2 on 5 matching bases. CDR3 size: 16 residues. The V end lost 4 bases, the J end lost 2 bases, and 12 bases lay between the germline ends. CDR1 and CDR2 (germline): LGHDT, YNNKEL (reference sequence). In DNA, the CDR3 is TGTGCCAGCAGCCGGCGGGTGGGCGCTGGGGCCAACGTCCTGACTTTC. Translation gives CASSRRVGAGANVLTF.

The chain joins TRBV6-5 to TRBJ1-2; maybe TRBD1 (6 bases). V was clipped by 8 bases and J by 2 bases, with 15 bases between them. Germline V lookup: CDR1 MNHEY, CDR2 SVGAGI. The CDR3 sequence is 14 residues long. The CDR3 nucleotides are TGTGCCAGCCTAGCAGGGGCACTAAACTATGGCTACACCTTC. Amino acid sequence: CASLAGALNYGYTF.

Only a few counts were recorded for this clone. The V gene is TRBV19, the J gene TRBJ2-4; 7 bases line up with TRBD1. The CDR3 sequence is 15 residues long. V trimming: 5 bases; J trimming: 4 bases; junction bases outside the gene matches: 8. Germline CDR1 LNHDA, CDR2 SQIVND (reference sequence). CDR3: CASSPRDRRKNIQYF. The CDR3 bases are TGTGCCAGTAGTCCCCGGGACAGACGGAAAAACATTCAGTACTTC.

The J gene is TRBJ2-5, the V gene TRBV5-1, with 11 bases identical to TRBD1. J was trimmed by 5 bases and V by 4 bases; bases with no gene match: 10. This CDR3 contains 16 residues. Germline CDR1 SGHRS, CDR2 YFSETQ. CDR3 nucleotide sequence: TGCGCCAGCAGCGCCGGGACAGGGGGTGTAGGGGAGACCCAGTACTTC. Translated: CASSAGTGGVGETQYF.

The chain links TRBV5-6 to TRBJ2-1, with 7 bases aligning to TRBD1. CDR3 length equals 15 residues. Germline V gene lookup returns CDR1 SGHDT and CDR2 YYEEEE. The V segment lost 5 bases and the J segment 0 bases; nucleotides outside the gene matches: 5. The CDR3 nucleotides are TGTGCCAGCAGGGTAGGGGGCGGCTCCTACAATGAGCAGTTCTTC. It yields the protein CASRVGGGSYNEQFF.

The V gene is TRBV10-3, the J gene TRBJ2-2, with 7 bases aligning to TRBD1. The CDR3 contains 19 residues. J gave up 1 base and V 6 bases, and 17 bases lay outside the gene matches. The germline CDR1 and CDR2 sequences are ENHRY and SYGVKD. The CDR3 is CAIRGATGSGFGNTGELFF. The CDR3 DNA reads as TGTGCCATCAGGGGCGCGACAGGGTCGGGGTTTGGGAACACCGGGGAGCTGTTTTTT.

The rearrangement uses TRBV14 and TRBJ2-2; unclear D gene. V was clipped by 0 bases and J by 8 bases, with 7 bases between them. CDR3 length equals 13 residues. Per germline, CDR1 SGHDN and CDR2 FVKESK. The DNA of the CDR3 is TGTGCCAGCAGCCAAGATCTCGTGGGGGAGCTGTTTTTT. It translates to CASSQDLVGELFF.

This chain links TRBV18 with TRBJ2-1; 8 bases are shared with TRBD2. The germline V gene encodes CDR1 KGHSH and CDR2 LQKENI. V lost 6 bases and J lost 3; bases outside the gene matches: 7. The CDR3 covers 15 residues. The DNA for the CDR3 is TGTGCCAGCTCTCCTCTAGCGGGCGTCTACAATGAGCAGTTCTTC. Translated, it gives CASSPLAGVYNEQFF.

The CDR3 nucleotides are TGTGCCAGCAGTGGGGAAACAGGGCATCATGGCTACACCTTC. Encoded protein: CASSGETGHHGYTF. The genes are TRBV28 and TRBJ1-2; maybe TRBD1 (6 bases). Germline CDR1 MDHEN, CDR2 SYDVKM. The CDR3 runs 14 residues. V was pared by 5 bases and J by 6 bases, with 16 bases between.

The chain links TRBV5-1 to TRBJ2-5, with a possible D match to TRBD2 (6 bases). V shed 4 bases and J shed 8 bases, with 15 bases lying between them. This CDR3 contains 13 residues. CDR1 is SGHRS, CDR2 YFSETQ, per germline. The CDR3 loop is CASSPGTEVTQYF. CDR3 nucleotide sequence: TGCGCCAGCAGCCCCGGGACTGAGGTTACCCAGTACTTC.

This clone turned up a few times. The V gene is TRBV7-2, the J gene TRBJ1-1; D is uncertain. Germline-derived CDR1 and CDR2 are SGHTA and FQGNSA. CDR3 length: 13 amino acids. Trimming left V 2 bases short and J 7 bases short, with 11 bases between. The CDR3: CASSLSFRGEAFF. The CDR3 bases are TGTGCCAGCAGCTTATCCTTCCGGGGTGAAGCTTTCTTT.

This chain joins TRBV2 and TRBJ1-1, with a tentative D call TRBD1 (5 bases). Germline CDR1 and CDR2: SNHLY and FYNNEI. Trimming shortened V by 8 bases and J by 5 bases, and 9 bases separated the two germline ends. The CDR3 has 11 amino acids. Written as DNA, the CDR3 is TGTGCCAGCGGGGGGTGGACTGAAGCTTTCTTT. Its translation is CASGGWTEAFF.

The chain recombines TRBV2 with TRBJ2-5; 12 nucleotides agree with TRBD2. CDR3 length: 16 residues. J gave up 4 bases and V 4 bases, and 7 bases lay outside the gene matches. Germline assignment: CDR1 SNHLY and CDR2 FYNNEI. The CDR3 DNA is TGTGCCAGCAGTGGGCGACTAGCGGGAGCGGCAGAGACCCAGTACTTC. Its protein product is CASSGRLAGAAETQYF.

This clone was observed a handful of times. This chain connects TRBV4-2 to TRBJ1-2, with D possibly being TRBD1 (5 bases). Germline values: CDR1 LGHNA, CDR2 YNFKEQ. The CDR3 consists of 17 residues. V was shortened by 0 bases and J by 3 bases, with 17 bases between the two germline ends. The CDR3 here is CASSQDGSGGNYYGYTF. Here the CDR3 DNA reads TGTGCCAGCAGCCAAGATGGTTCCGGGGGAAACTACTATGGCTACACCTTC.

This clone has just one count. The chain has TRBV5-1 and TRBJ1-1; a weak D match, TRBD1 (6 bases). In germline, CDR1 is SGHRS, CDR2 YFSETQ. This CDR3 is built from 14 residues. Trimming removed 2 bases from V and 4 bases from J, with 12 bases in between. CDR3 in DNA: TGCGCCAGCAGCTTTGGGGGGGCTGGCACTGAAGCTTTCTTT. Amino acid sequence: CASSFGGAGTEAFF.

On this clone itself: At one of its ends the junction is not consistent with the germline gene, which may arise from a read error. The chain is built from TRBV2 and TRBJ2-7; D possibly corresponds to TRBD1 (6 bases). The CDR3 length is 15 residues. Germline V gives CDR1 SNHLY, CDR2 FYNNEI. This chain's CDR3 is CASREAPTGTYEQYF. CDR3 sequence (DNA): TGTGCCAGCAGGGAAGCGCCCACAGGGACCTACGAGCAGTACTTC.

The chain recombines TRBV5-1 with TRBJ2-1; no clear D gene. CDR3 length equals 14 residues. V was cut by 0 bases and J by 5 bases, with 9 bases left in between. Germline V gene sequence: CDR1 SGHRS, CDR2 YFSETQ. DNA for the CDR3: TGCGCCAGCAGCTTGGGCGTCACGGACAATGAGCAGTTCTTC. This encodes CASSLGVTDNEQFF. The complete variable domain, with remaining parts taken from reference TRBV5-1 and TRBJ2-1, reads KAGVTQTPRYLIKTRGQQVTLSCSPISGHRSVSWYQQTPGQGLQFLFEYFSETQRNKGNFPGRFSGRQFSNSRSEMNVSTLELGDSALYLCASSLGVTDNEQFFGPGTRLTVL.

V is TRBV6-6 and J is TRBJ1-5; D might be TRBD1 (5 bases). The ends were cut back, 5 bases at V and 1 base at J, with 6 bases in the middle. Germline CDR1 is MNHNY and CDR2 is SVGAGI (reference sequence). This CDR3 has 13 residues. DNA of the CDR3: TGTGCCAGCAGTAGACAGAGCAATCAGCCCCAGCATTTT. Its translation: CASSRQSNQPQHF.

This chain connects TRBV10-1 to TRBJ2-3, with 9 bases fitting TRBD1. Germline loops: CDR1 WNHNN, CDR2 SYGVQD (reference sequence). The CDR3 is made up of 15 amino acids. The V segment lost 5 bases and the J segment 2 bases; nucleotides outside the gene matches: 5. Here the CDR3 DNA reads TGCGCCAGCAGTTTACGGACAGGGGTCACAGATACGCAGTATTTT. It encodes CASSLRTGVTDTQYF.

The rearrangement links TRBV28 to TRBJ2-7; 7 bases align to TRBD2. Trimming cost V 5 bases and J 3 bases; bases outside gene matches: 7. The CDR3 consists of 14 residues. CDR1 and CDR2 (germline): MDHEN, SYDVKM. This CDR3 reads CASSPNRDYYEQYF. The CDR3 DNA is TGTGCCAGCAGTCCCAACCGGGACTACTACGAGCAGTACTTC. The variable domain in full, with the rest retrieved from reference TRBV28 and TRBJ2-7, is DVKVTQSSRYLVKRTGEKVFLECVQDMDHENMFWYRQDPGLGLRLIYFSYDVKMKEKGDIPEGYSVSREKKERFSLILESASTNQTSMYLCASSPNRDYYEQYFGPGTRLTVT.

V usage is TRBV7-2 and J usage is TRBJ2-3; D is perhaps TRBD2 (6 bases). Germline V CDR1 and CDR2: SGHTA, FQGNSA. The CDR3 extends over 13 amino acids. With 3 bases removed from V and 9 bases from J, the gap between germline ends came to 13 bases. CDR3 protein: CASSFPSDSTQYF. The CDR3 DNA is TGTGCCAGCAGCTTCCCTAGCGATTCAACGCAGTATTTT.

This sequence joins TRBV2 and TRBJ2-7; D perhaps matches TRBD1 (6 bases). In germline, CDR1 is SNHLY, CDR2 FYNNEI. CDR3 size: 13 residues. Trimming left V 6 bases short and J 2 bases short, with 11 bases between. Here the CDR3 reads CASSLDRPYEQYF. In nucleotides, the CDR3 is TGTGCCAGCAGCCTGGACAGACCCTACGAGCAGTACTTC.

This rearrangement joins TRBV5-4 to TRBJ2-1; 8 bases are a match to TRBD1. This CDR3 spans 13 amino acids. CDR1 SGHNT and CDR2 YYREEE come from the germline V gene (reference sequence). V shed 3 bases, J shed 6 bases, and the junction held 2 bases outside the gene matches. The CDR3 sequence is CASSWTGRNEQFF. The CDR3 DNA reads as TGTGCCAGCAGCTGGACAGGGCGCAATGAGCAGTTCTTC. Based on the CDR3 plus reference TRBV5-4 and TRBJ2-1, the full variable domain is ETGVTQSPTHLIKTRGQQVTLRCSSQSGHNTVSWYQQALGQGPQFIFQYYREEENGRGNFPPRFSGLQFPNYSSELNVNALELDDSALYLCASSWTGRNEQFFGPGTRLTVL.

V usage is TRBV5-1 and J usage is TRBJ2-5; 10 bases match TRBD1. CDR3 size: 14 residues. The J segment lost 4 bases and the V segment lost 6 bases, leaving 6 bases of the junction unmatched. Germline values: CDR1 SGHRS, CDR2 YFSETQ. CDR3 DNA: TGCGCCAGCACATCGGGACAGGGGATAGAGACCCAGTACTTC. It translates to CASTSGQGIETQYF.

The V call is TRBV25-1, the J call TRBJ2-7; 7 bases align to TRBD1. Looked up from germline, CDR1 is MGHDK and CDR2 is SYGVNS. The junction had 5 bases not matched to a gene; V was cut back by 2 bases and J by 4 bases. This CDR3 comprises 14 residues. CDR3 sequence reads: CASSESRGIYEQYF. The CDR3 DNA reads TGTGCCAGCAGTGAAAGCAGGGGGATTTACGAGCAGTACTTC.

The chain is built from TRBV11-3 and TRBJ2-7; 7 bases map to TRBD1. The CDR3 length is 14 residues. The junction had 7 bases not matched to a gene; V was cut back by 4 bases and J by 4 bases. Germline CDR1 and CDR2: SGHNT and YENEEA. CDR3 region: CASSSRGSGYEQYF. Written as DNA, the CDR3 is TGTGCCAGCAGCTCCAGGGGGAGCGGATACGAGCAGTACTTC. The full variable domain, with the rest looked up from reference TRBV11-3 and TRBJ2-7, is EAGVVQSPRYKIIEKKQPVAFWCNPISGHNTLYWYLQNLGQGPELLIRYENEEAVDDSQLPKDRFSAERLKGVDSTLKIQPAELGDSAVYLCASSSRGSGYEQYFGPGTRLTVT.

The CDR3, as DNA: TGTGCCAGTCGACCCGACGAGGGCTATGATGAGCAGTTCTTC. Translated: CASRPDEGYDEQFF. The chain employs TRBV19 and TRBJ2-1, with a possible D match to TRBD2 (5 bases). V lost 8 bases to trimming and J lost 8 bases, with 19 bases between them. CDR3 length equals 14 residues. In germline, CDR1 is LNHDA, CDR2 SQIVND (reference sequence).

Only a few counts were recorded for this clone. V is TRBV6-5 and J is TRBJ2-4; no clear D gene. This CDR3 is 11 amino acids long. CDR1 and CDR2 (germline): MNHEY, SVGAGI. The germline V and J ends were trimmed by 7 bases and 3 bases, with 4 bases remaining between them. CDR3 DNA: TGTGCCAGCACTAACAAAAACATTCAGTACTTC. Its protein product is CASTNKNIQYF.

This clone occurred once. The V and J genes are TRBV28 and TRBJ2-1; 8 bases are a match to TRBD1. The trim removed 4 bases at V and 6 bases at J, leaving 8 bases unmatched. CDR3 size: 15 residues. The germline gives CDR1 MDHEN, CDR2 SYDVKM. CDR3 sequence reads: CASSYATGVVNEQFF. In DNA, the CDR3 is TGTGCCAGCAGTTATGCGACAGGGGTGGTCAATGAGCAGTTCTTC.